This record looks at one T cell receptor (beta chain) sequence and its context. The investigators amplified TCR beta CDR3 regions from RNA transcripts. First-round RT-PCR of the TCR CDR3 relied on the HTBI primer set. TCRdb recomputed calls from the multiplex PCR reads with MiXCR, one row per CDR3 protein. The sample holds about 600,000 distinct CDR3 sequences, around 13% seen once. Germline V gene sequence: CDR1 SGHTA, CDR2 FQGNSA. Deletions cut 8 bases from V and 2 bases from J, with 15 bases between. This CDR3 has 15 residues. These data belong to a study of T cells in Graves' hyperthyroidism and ophthalmopathy. For the study at large: Prior to any treatment, at the point of initial diagnosis, peripheral blood was collected.

Clinical Activity Scores of at least 3, NOSPECS grades of at least 4 and durations under 3 months characterized ophthalmopathy patients. Diagnostic decisions used clinical symptoms, serum thyroxine and TRAb, thyroid ultrasound and orbital computed tomography. Sample: blood. The chain couples TRBV7-2 to TRBJ2-2; a weak D match, TRBD1 (5 bases). The sequence was collected from a woman aged 45-65 years with Graves' ophthalmopathy. Here the CDR3 reads CASSPDIFNTGELFF. Here the CDR3 DNA reads TGTGCCAGCTCGCCGGACATTTTTAACACCGGGGAGCTGTTTTTT.